This entry describes one T cell receptor (beta chain). This specimen belongs to a study of T cell responses to AZD1222 COVID-19 vaccine. Across the whole study: Some second doses came at about 4 weeks and others at about 12 weeks; these were pooled.

Germline CDR1 reads SGHAT; CDR2 reads FQNNGV. Trimming left V 5 bases short and J 6 bases short, with 17 bases between. The CDR3 contains 14 residues. Assay used: immunoSEQ multiplex PCR; TCRdb lists only in-frame clones, some missing. The sample lists some 120,000 clones, 65% to 85% occurring once. The source is an adult in good health. The sequencing used peripheral blood, collected on day 0 of AZD1222 vaccination. The rearrangement joins TRBV11-2 to TRBJ2-7; maybe TRBD1 (5 bases). CDR3 sequence: CASSVDSLRGEQYF. The CDR3 DNA reads as TGTGCCAGCAGCGTTGACAGCCTTCGCGGCGAGCAGTACTTC. Full variable domain (missing parts from reference TRBV11-2 and TRBJ2-7): EAGVAQSPRYKIIEKRQSVAFWCNPISGHATLYWYQQILGQGPKLLIQFQNNGVVDDSQLPKDRFSAERLKGVDSTLKIQPAKLEDSAVYLCASSVDSLRGEQYFGPGTRLTVT.